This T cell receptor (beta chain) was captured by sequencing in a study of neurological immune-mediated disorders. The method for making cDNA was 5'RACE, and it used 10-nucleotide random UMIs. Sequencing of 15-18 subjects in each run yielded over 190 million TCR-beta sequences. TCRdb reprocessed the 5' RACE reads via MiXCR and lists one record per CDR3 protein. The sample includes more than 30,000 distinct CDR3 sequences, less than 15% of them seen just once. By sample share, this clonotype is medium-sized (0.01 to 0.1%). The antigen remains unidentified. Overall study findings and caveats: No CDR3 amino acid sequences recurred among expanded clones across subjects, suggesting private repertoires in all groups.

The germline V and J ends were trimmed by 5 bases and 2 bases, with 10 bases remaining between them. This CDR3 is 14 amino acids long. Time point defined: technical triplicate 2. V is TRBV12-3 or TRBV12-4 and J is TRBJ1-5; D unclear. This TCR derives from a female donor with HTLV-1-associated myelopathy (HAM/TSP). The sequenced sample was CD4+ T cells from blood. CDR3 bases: TGTGCCAGCAGTCACCCACCGGGCAATCAGCCCCAGCATTTT. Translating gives CASSHPPGNQPQHF.